The following is a TCR beta chain sequence with its context. This sample is drawn from a study of T-cell reconstitution after alpha-beta-depleted transplantation in children. Unique molecular identifiers were used in preparing the TCRbeta library. TCRdb analysed the PCR reads with MiXCR anew, one entry per CDR3 protein. Of 500,000 to 600,000 distinct CDR3 sequences listed, around 16% are singletons. CDR3 size: 12 residues. Per germline, CDR1 SGHDT and CDR2 YYEEEE. Trimming stripped 0 bases from V and 7 bases from J, with 8 bases between. The TCR sequence derives from a human donor who donated a stem cell graft to a child with acute lymphoblastic leukemia. The source was PBMCs from the stem cell graft donor, collected from the stem cell graft. The chain uses TRBV5-6 and TRBJ2-7; D is undetermined. DNA of the CDR3: TGTGCCAGCAGCTTGGGGGTTAATGAGCAGTACTTC. Protein product: CASSLGVNEQYF.